This is a list of T cell receptor beta chains from one sample in a study of siplizumab effects on memory and regulatory T cells. Assay: immunoSEQ multiplex PCR; the TCRdb copy retains only in-frame clones and omits some. The sample lists roughly 11,000 clones; about 44% were seen once. Their antigen targets remain unknown. The sequenced sample consisted of CFSE-low (dividing) CD8+ T cells sorted from an allogeneic mixed lymphocyte reaction. These receptors were obtained from a human donor in good health; the cells came from an allogeneic mixed lymphocyte reaction. Some clones in this sample may be carry-over from other donors' samples. Each CDR3 is given with its conserved first and last residue. The D gene is left open where the match is weak. A clone size is listed for some rows: how often the clone was seen (once, few, many), or a class if it is expanded.

>TRBV27|TRBJ1-2|-|TRBD1|13
CASSYGTDYGYTF
TGTGCCAGCAGTTACGGGACAGACTATGGCTACACCTTC
>TRBV6-6|TRBJ2-1|-|TRBD2|15
CASTTSGSIDDEQFF
TGTGCCAGCACGACTAGCGGGAGCATTGACGATGAGCAGTTCTTC
>TRBV4-1|TRBJ2-7|-|-|15
CASSQDPSASYEQYF
TGCGCCAGCAGCCAAGATCCTAGCGCCTCCTACGAGCAGTACTTC
>TRBV27|TRBJ2-3|few|-|13
CASSFSSADTQYF
TGTGCCAGCAGTTTTTCCAGCGCAGATACGCAGTATTTT
>TRBV6-6|TRBJ2-1|-|-|15
CASSYSSSSYNEQFF
TGTGCCAGCAGTTACTCCTCTAGTTCCTACAATGAGCAGTTCTTC
>TRBV7-2|TRBJ2-7|-|-|13
CASSFGISYEQYF
TGTGCCAGCAGCTTCGGGATTTCCTACGAGCAGTACTTC
>TRBV11-2|TRBJ2-7|-|TRBD2|16
CASSLDVASGTTTQYF
TGTGCCAGCAGCTTAGATGTGGCTAGCGGAACTACGACGCAGTACTTC
>TRBV5-4|TRBJ2-2|few|-|12
CASSLLVGELFF
TGTGCCAGCAGCCTCCTAGTCGGGGAGCTGTTTTTT
>TRBV6-5|TRBJ2-7|-|TRBD1|15
CASRERDRGSYEQYF
TGTGCCAGCAGGGAGCGGGACAGGGGATCCTACGAGCAGTACTTC
>TRBV19|TRBJ2-3|-|TRBD2|16
CASSIWLAGVSDTQYF
TGTGCCAGTAGTATTTGGCTAGCGGGAGTGTCGGATACGCAGTATTTT
>TRBV5-6|TRBJ2-7|-|-|14
CASSLGLVAYEQYF
TGTGCCAGCAGCTTGGGATTAGTGGCCTACGAGCAGTACTTC
>TRBV13|TRBJ2-1|few|TRBD1|15
CASSLRDRGDNEQFF
TGTGCCAGCAGCTTACGGGACAGGGGGGACAATGAGCAGTTCTTC
>TRBV10-2|TRBJ1-1|medium-sized|-|12
CASREGGTEAFF
TGCGCCAGCAGGGAAGGGGGGACTGAAGCTTTCTTT
>TRBV11-2|TRBJ2-3|once|-|14
CASSLEWGLDTQYF
TGTGCCAGCAGCTTAGAATGGGGGCTGGATACGCAGTATTTT
>TRBV5-4|TRBJ1-2|few|-|15
CASSLEQGSIYGYTF
TGTGCCAGCAGCTTGGAACAGGGATCGATCTATGGCTACACCTTC
>TRBV21-1|TRBJ2-2|-|-|15
CASSAWTGVTGELFF
TGTGCCAGCAGCGCATGGACAGGGGTCACCGGGGAGCTGTTTTTT
>TRBV27|TRBJ2-3|-|TRBD1|17
CASSSTGGVLGSDTQYF
TGTGCCAGCAGCTCGACAGGGGGCGTCCTTGGTTCGGATACGCAGTATTTT
>TRBV19|TRBJ2-7|-|-|13
CASSIYPGYEQYF
TGTGCCAGTAGTATTTACCCCGGGTACGAGCAGTACTTC
>TRBV23-1|TRBJ1-2|-|TRBD1|16
CASSPPDRGRRKGYTF
TGCGCCAGCAGCCCACCGGACAGGGGGCGGCGTAAAGGCTACACCTTC
>TRBV27|TRBJ1-2|-|TRBD1|17
CASAITQGWGTNYGYTF
TGTGCCAGCGCAATAACACAGGGGTGGGGGACTAACTATGGCTACACCTTC
>TRBV6-4|TRBJ2-1|-|-|15
CASSETGASYNEQFF
TGTGCCAGCAGTGAGACTGGGGCCTCCTACAATGAGCAGTTCTTC
>TRBV7-3|TRBJ2-6|once|-|13
CASRLSGANVLTF
TGTGCCAGCCGCCTCTCTGGGGCCAACGTCCTGACTTTC